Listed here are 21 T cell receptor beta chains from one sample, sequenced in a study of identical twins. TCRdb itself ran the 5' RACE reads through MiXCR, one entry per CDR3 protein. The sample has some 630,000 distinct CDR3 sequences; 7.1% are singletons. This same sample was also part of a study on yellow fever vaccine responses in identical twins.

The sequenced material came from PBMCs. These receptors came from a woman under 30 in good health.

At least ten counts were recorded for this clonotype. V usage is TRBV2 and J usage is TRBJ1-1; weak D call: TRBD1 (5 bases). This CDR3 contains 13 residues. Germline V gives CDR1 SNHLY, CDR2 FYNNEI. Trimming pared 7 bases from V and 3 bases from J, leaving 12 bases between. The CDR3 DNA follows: TGTGCCAGCACCCAAGGGGAAGACACTGAAGCTTTCTTT. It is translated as CASTQGEDTEAFF.

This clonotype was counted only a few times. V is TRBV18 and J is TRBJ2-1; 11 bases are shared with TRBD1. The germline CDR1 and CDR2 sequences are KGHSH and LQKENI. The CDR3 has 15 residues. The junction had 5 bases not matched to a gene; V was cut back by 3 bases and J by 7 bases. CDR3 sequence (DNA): TGTGCCAGCTCACCGGGACAGGGGGTTGAAAATGAGCAGTTCTTC. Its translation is CASSPGQGVENEQFF. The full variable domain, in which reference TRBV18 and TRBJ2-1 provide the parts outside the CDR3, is NAGVMQNPRHLVRRRGQEARLRCSPMKGHSHVYWYRQLPEEGLKFMVYLQKENIIDESGMPKERFSAEFPKEGPSILRIQQVVRGDSAAYFCASSPGQGVENEQFFGPGTRLTVL.

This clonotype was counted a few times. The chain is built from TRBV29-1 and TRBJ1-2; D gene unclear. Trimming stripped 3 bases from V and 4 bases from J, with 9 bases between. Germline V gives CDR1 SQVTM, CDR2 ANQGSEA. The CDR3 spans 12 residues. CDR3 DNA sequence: TGCAGCGTTGATGGGCCTGTCTATGGCTACACCTTC. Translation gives CSVDGPVYGYTF. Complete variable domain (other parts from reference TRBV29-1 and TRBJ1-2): SAVISQKPSRDICQRGTSLTIQCQVDSQVTMMFWYRQQPGQSLTLIATANQGSEATYESGFVIDKFPISRPNLTFSTLTVSNMSPEDSSIYLCSVDGPVYGYTFGSGTRLTVV.

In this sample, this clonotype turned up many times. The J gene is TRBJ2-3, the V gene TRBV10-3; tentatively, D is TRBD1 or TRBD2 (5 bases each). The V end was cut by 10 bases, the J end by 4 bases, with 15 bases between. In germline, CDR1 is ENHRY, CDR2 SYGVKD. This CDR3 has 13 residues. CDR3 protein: CATRGASPDTQYF. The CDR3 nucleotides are TGTGCCACCAGAGGGGCTAGCCCAGATACGCAGTATTTT.

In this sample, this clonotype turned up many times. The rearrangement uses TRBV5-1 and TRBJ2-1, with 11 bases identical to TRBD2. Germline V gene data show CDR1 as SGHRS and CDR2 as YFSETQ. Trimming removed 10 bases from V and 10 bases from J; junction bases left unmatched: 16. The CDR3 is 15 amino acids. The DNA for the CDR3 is TGCGCCTCCAAAACCGGGACTAGCGGAGTTGGGGAGCAGTTCTTC. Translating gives CASKTGTSGVGEQFF.

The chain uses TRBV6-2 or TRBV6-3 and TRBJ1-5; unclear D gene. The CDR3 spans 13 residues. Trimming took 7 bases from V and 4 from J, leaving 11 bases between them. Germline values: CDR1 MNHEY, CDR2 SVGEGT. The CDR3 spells CASIGDLNQPQHF. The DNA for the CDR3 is TGTGCCAGCATAGGTGATTTGAATCAGCCCCAGCATTTT.

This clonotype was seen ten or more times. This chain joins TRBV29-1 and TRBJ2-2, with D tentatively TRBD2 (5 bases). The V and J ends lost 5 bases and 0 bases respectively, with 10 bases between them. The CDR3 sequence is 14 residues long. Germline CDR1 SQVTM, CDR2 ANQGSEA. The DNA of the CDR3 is TGCAGCGTTTCCCGGGATGCGAACACCGGGGAGCTGTTTTTT. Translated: CSVSRDANTGELFF.

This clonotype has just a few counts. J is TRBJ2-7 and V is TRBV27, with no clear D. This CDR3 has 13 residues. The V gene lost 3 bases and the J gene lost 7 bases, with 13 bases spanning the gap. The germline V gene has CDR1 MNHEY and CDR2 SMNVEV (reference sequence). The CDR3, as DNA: TGTGCCAGCAGTTTCACTTGGGGATGGGAGCAGTACTTC. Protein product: CASSFTWGWEQYF.

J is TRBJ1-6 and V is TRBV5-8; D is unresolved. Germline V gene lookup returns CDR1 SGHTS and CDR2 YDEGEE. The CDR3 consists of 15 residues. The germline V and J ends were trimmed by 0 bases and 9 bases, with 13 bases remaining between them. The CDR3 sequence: CASSLAGSLGSPLHF. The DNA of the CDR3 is TGTGCCAGCAGCTTGGCCGGCAGCCTGGGTTCACCCCTCCACTTT.

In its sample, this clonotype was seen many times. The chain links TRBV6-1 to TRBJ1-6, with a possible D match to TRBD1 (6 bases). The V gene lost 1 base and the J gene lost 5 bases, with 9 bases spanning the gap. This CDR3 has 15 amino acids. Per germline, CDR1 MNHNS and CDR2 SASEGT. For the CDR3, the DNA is TGTGCCAGCAGTGAAGGGCCAGGGGATAATTCACCCCTCCACTTT. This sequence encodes CASSEGPGDNSPLHF.

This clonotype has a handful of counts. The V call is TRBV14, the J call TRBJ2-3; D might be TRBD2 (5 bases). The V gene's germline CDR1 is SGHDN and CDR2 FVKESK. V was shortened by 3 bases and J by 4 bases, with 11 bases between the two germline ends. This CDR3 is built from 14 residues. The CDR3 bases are TGTGCCAGCAGCCAGTCCCTCGGGGCAGATACGCAGTATTTT. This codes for CASSQSLGADTQYF.

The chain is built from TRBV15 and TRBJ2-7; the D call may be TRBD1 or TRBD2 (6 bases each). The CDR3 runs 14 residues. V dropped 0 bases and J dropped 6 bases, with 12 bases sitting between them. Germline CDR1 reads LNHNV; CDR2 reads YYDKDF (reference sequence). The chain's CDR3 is CATSRDRGQGEQYF. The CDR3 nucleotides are TGTGCCACCAGCAGAGATCGGGGGCAAGGCGAGCAGTACTTC.

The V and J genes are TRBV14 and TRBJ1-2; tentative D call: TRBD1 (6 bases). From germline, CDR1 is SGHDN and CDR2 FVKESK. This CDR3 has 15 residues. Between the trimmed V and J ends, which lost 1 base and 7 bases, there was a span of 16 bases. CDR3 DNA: TGTGCCAGCAGCCAAGCTGGACAGACGACCCTTGGCTACACCTTC. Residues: CASSQAGQTTLGYTF.

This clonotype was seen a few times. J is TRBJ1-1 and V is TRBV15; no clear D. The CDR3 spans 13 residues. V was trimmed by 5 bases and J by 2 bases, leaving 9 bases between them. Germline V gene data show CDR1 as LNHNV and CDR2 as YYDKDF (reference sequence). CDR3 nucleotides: TGTGCCACCAGCGCAGGTCCTAACACTGAAGCTTTCTTT. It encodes CATSAGPNTEAFF.

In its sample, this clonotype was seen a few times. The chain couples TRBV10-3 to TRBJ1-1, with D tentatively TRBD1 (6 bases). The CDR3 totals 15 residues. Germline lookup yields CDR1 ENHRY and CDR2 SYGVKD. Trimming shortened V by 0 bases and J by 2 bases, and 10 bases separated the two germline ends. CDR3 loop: CAISESTGINTEAFF. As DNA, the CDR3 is TGTGCCATCAGTGAGTCCACAGGGATAAACACTGAAGCTTTCTTT.

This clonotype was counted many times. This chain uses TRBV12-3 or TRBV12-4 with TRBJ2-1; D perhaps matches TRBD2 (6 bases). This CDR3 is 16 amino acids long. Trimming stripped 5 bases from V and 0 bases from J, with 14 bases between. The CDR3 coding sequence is TGTGCCAGCAGTCCCTTAGCGGACCCCTCCTACAATGAGCAGTTCTTC. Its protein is CASSPLADPSYNEQFF.

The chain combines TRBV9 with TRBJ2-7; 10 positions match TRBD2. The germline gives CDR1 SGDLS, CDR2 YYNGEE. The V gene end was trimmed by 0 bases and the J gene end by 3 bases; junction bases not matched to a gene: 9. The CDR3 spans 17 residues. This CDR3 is CASSVGTSGAAGYEQYF. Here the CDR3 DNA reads TGTGCCAGCAGCGTAGGGACTAGCGGAGCGGCGGGCTACGAGCAGTACTTC. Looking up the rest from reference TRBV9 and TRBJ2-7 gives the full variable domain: DSGVTQTPKHLITATGQRVTLRCSPRSGDLSVYWYQQSLDQGLQFLIQYYNGEERAKGNILERFSAQQFPDLHSELNLSSLELGDSALYFCASSVGTSGAAGYEQYFGPGTRLTVT.

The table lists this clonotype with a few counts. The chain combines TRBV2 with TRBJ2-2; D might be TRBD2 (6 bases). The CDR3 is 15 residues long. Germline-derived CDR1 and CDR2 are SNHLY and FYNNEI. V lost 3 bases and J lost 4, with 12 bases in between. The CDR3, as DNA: TGTGCCAGCAGTGACAGGGCGGGGACCACCGGGGAGCTGTTTTTT. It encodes CASSDRAGTTGELFF.

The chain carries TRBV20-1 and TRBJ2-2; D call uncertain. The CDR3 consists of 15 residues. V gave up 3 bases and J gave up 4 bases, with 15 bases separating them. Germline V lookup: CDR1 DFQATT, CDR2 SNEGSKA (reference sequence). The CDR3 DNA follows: TGCAGTGCTAGGGTGGGATTCGCTCCCACCGGGGAGCTGTTTTTT. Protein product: CSARVGFAPTGELFF.

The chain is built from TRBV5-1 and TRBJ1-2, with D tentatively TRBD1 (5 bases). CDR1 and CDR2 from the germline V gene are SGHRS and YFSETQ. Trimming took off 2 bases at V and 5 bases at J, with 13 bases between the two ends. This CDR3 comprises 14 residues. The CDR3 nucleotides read TGCGCCAGCAGCTTCGGGCAGGGACTATATGGCTACACCTTC. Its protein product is CASSFGQGLYGYTF.

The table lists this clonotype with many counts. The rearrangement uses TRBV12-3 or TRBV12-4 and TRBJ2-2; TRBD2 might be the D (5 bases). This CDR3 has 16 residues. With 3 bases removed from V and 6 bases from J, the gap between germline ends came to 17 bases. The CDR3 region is CASSFTSWERAGELFF. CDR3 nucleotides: TGTGCCAGCAGTTTCACCTCGTGGGAGAGGGCCGGGGAGCTGTTTTTT.